The text below deals with one T cell receptor (beta chain). Antigen: not known. Clones were sequenced by immunoSEQ multiplex PCR, and TCRdb holds only the in-frame ones, with some missing. The sample yields some 150,000 clones, more than 85% seen once. This CDR3 comprises 15 residues. These data belong to a study of T cell responses to AZD1222 COVID-19 vaccine. Study outcomes and limitations: Targets within unmutated variant regions were reportedly found for nearly half of spike-specific TCRs. Donors were largely white British and mainly female; clonal diversity was possibly underestimated. Increased Spike-specific TCR breadth and depth were observed after two AZD1222 doses. Across the whole spike, CD4 TCRs peaked at regions 160-218 and 743-854.

The material was peripheral blood, obtained on day 0 of AZD1222 vaccination. This rearrangement joins TRBV21-1 to TRBJ1-1. TRBV21-1 counts as a pseudogene. The TCR originated in an adult in good health. The CDR3 sequence: CASSKAKRGNTEAFF. CDR3 coding DNA: TGTGCCAGCAGCAAAGCGAAGCGGGGGAACACTGAAGCTTTCTTT.